Sequencing of this TCR beta chain was carried out in a study of blood T cell repertoires in COVID-19 (dated by TCRdb to 2020 to 2021). For context, the study as a whole: Samples from collaborators originated in the United States, Italy and Spain and spanned both the acute and convalescent phases of COVID-19. The repertoires were made available in a free public database intended to serve as a resource for research on the immune response to SARS-CoV-2. Deeply sampled blood TCRbeta repertoires from subjects exposed to, actively infected with, or recovered from COVID-19 were included in the dataset. Where available, HLA class I and class II types were taken from metadata supplied by the sample provider and were not determined by assay-based typing. Nearly every sample came with metadata listing a de-identified subject ID, COVID-19 status, age in years and sex. The prospective study material was composed of cDNA or gDNA derived from T cells, B-cell-depleted T cells, or PBMCs. Samples came from the ongoing ImmuneRACE study (first 160 participants) plus 1,254 subjects from 6 global collaborators.

V is reduced by 6 bases and J by 7 bases, leaving a spacing of 10 bases between them. The germline V gene sets CDR1 to MDHEN and CDR2 to SYDVKM. From cysteine to phenylalanine, the CDR3 is 13 amino acids long. This entry keeps only the CDR3 DNA: 39 bases, framed from base 1. TCRbeta CDR3 regions were amplified from genomic DNA using the immunoSEQ Assay, a bias-controlled multiplex PCR. In the paper's pipeline: Within the assay, amplification of reference gene primers was used to estimate how many nucleated cells each sample contained. Sequence reads were collapsed and filtered to measure the absolute abundance of every unique TCRbeta CDR3 rearrangement. For each sample, productive Simpson clonality was calculated as the square root of Simpson's diversity index across productive rearrangements. This is the immuneACCESS table as TCRdb keeps it, with only in-frame sequences that have V and J called. A part of the clones is gone; compared with another copy, unresolved V genes explain less than half, and the rest is unexplained. V and J calls and clone size come straight from that table; D and trimming were deduced from the DNA. Counted in this sample were some 150,000 clones; about 79% of them appeared once. The top ten constitute 12% to 15% of the sample.

Concerning this clone: Its recognized antigen is unknown. Base quality data are lacking; no much larger clone is found one base away.

Participants in the prospective study were enrolled through a virtual design, were aged about 18 to 100 years, and lived in roughly 24 United States geographic areas. In the prospective study, cohorts were assigned on the basis of participant-reported clinical history obtained from a screening survey and a study questionnaire. For ImmuneRACE Cohort 3, a participant was defined as recovered based on two consecutive negative NP/OP PCR tests, clearance by a healthcare professional, or resolution of symptoms. Each participant in the prospective study had whole blood, serum and a nasopharyngeal or oropharyngeal swab collected by mobile phlebotomists. Participants in the prospective study had the option to provide additional blood draws and questionnaires over an approximately 2-month period. Before DNA extraction, prospective study blood samples were shipped either frozen or at room temperature. Beyond this particular receptor, the publication reports: Clinical and demographic metadata were provided uncurated, with the amount varying by source and participant.

This sequence uses TRBV28 and TRBJ1-6, with no confidently assigned D gene. Material: PBMCs or T cells enriched from blood (not recorded which). The TCR sequence derives from a man in his fifties or sixties who had recovered from COVID-19. The CDR3 region has the sequence CASRGDLNSPLHF. The base sequence is TGTGCCAGCAGGGGAGATCTGAATTCACCCCTCCACTTT.